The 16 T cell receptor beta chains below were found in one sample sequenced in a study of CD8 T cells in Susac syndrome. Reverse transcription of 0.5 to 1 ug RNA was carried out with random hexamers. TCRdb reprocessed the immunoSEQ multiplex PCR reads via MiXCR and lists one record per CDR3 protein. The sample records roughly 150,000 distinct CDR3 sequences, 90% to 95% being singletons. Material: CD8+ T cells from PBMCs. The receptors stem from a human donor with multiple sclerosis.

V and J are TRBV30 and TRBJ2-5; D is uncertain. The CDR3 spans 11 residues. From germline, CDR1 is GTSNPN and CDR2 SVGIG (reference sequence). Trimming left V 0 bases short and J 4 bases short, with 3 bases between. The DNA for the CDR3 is TGTGCCTGGAGTGTACGAGAGACCCAGTACTTC. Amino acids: CAWSVRETQYF.

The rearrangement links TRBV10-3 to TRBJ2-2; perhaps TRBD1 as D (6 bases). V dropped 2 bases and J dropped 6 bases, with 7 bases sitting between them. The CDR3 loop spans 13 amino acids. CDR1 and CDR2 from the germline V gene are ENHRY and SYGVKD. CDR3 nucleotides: TGTGCCATCAGTGAGCCAGGGGCCGGGGAGCTGTTTTTT. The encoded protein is CAISEPGAGELFF.

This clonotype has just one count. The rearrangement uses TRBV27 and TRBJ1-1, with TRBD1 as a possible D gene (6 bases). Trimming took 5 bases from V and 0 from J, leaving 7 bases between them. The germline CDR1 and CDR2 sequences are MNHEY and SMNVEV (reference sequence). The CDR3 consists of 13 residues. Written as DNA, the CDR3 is TGTGCCAGCAGTCCAGGGGTGAACACTGAAGCTTTCTTT. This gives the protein CASSPGVNTEAFF.

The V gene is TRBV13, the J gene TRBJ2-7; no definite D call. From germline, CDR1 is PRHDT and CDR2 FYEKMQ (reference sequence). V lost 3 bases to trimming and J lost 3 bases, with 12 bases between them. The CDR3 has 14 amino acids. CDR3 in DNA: TGTGCCAGCAGCTTTTCGGGTAGGAACTACGAGCAGTACTTC. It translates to CASSFSGRNYEQYF.

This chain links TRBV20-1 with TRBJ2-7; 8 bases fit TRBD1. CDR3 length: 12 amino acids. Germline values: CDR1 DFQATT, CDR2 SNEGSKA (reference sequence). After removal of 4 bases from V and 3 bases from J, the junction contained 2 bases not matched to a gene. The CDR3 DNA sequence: TGCAGTGCTACGGGACAGGACTACGAGCAGTACTTC. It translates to CSATGQDYEQYF.

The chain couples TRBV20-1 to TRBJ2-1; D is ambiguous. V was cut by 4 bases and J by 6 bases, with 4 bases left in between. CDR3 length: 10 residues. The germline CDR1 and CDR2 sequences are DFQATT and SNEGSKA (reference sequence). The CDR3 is CSANFNEQFF. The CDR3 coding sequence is TGCAGTGCTAATTTCAATGAGCAGTTCTTC.

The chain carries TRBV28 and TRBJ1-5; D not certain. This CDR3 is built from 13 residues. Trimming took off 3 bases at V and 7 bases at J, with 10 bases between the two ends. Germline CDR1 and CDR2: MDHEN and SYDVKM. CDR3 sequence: CASSLLQGQPQHF. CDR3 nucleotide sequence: TGTGCCAGCAGTTTGTTACAAGGACAGCCCCAGCATTTT.

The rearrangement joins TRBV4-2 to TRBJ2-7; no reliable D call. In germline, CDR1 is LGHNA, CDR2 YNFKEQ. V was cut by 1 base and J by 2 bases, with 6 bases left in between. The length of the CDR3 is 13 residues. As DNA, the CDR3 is TGTGCCAGCAGCCAAGGCAGCACCTACGAGCAGTACTTC. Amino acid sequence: CASSQGSTYEQYF.

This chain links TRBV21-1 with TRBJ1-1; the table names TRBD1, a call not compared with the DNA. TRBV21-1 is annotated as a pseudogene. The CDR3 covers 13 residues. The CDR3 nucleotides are TGTGCCAGCAGCCCTGACAGGGTTGTTGAAGCTTTCTTT. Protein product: CASSPDRVVEAFF.

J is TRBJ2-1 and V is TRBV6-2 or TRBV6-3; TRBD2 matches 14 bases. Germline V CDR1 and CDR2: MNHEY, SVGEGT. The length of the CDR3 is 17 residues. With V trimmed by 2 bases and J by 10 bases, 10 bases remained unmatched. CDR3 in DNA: TGTGCCAGCAGTTACACCGGGACTAGCGGGGGTAAGGGGGAGCAGTTCTTC. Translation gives CASSYTGTSGGKGEQFF.

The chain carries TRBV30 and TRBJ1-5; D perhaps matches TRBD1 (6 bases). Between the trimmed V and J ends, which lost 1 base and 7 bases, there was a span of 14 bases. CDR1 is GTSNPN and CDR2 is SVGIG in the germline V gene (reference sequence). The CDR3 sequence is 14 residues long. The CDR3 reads CAWSEENRVQPQHF. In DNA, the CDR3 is TGTGCCTGGAGTGAGGAAAACAGGGTGCAGCCCCAGCATTTT.

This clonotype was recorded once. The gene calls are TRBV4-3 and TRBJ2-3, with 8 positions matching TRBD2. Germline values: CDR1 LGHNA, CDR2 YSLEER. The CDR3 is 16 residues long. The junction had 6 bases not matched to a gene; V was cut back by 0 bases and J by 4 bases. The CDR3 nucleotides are TGCGCCAGCAGCCAAGATCGGCGGGGGGCCGCAGATACGCAGTATTTT. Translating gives CASSQDRRGAADTQYF.

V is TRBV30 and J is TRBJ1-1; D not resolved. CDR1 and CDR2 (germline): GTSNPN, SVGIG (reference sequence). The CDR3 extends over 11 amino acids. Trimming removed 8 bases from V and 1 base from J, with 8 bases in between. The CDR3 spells CAEKENTEAFF. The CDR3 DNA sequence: TGTGCCGAAAAAGAGAACACTGAAGCTTTCTTT.

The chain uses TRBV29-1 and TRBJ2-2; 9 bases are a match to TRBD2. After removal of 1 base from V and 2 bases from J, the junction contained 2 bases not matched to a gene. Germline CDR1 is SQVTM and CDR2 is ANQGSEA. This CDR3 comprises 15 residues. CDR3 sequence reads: CSVEGTSANTGELFF. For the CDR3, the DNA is TGCAGCGTTGAAGGGACTAGCGCAAACACCGGGGAGCTGTTTTTT.

The CDR3 DNA reads as TGTGCCAGCAGTTCGCGGAGCGGGGGCCCCGGGGAGCTGTTTTTT. As protein: CASSSRSGGPGELFF. The J gene is TRBJ2-2, the V gene TRBV12-3 or TRBV12-4, with 8 nucleotides matching TRBD2. The V gene end was trimmed by 4 bases and the J gene end by 6 bases; junction bases not matched to a gene: 7. The CDR3 is 15 residues long.

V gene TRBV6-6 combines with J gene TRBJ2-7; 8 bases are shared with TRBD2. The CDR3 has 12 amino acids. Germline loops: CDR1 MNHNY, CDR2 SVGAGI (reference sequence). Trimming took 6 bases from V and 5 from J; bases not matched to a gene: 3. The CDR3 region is CASRELADEQYF. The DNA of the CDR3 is TGTGCCAGCAGGGAACTAGCGGACGAGCAGTACTTC.